The next 25 T cell receptor beta chains were all read from a single sample in a study of blood T cells in healthy people across ages (dated by TCRdb to between 2014 and 2017). Library creation used 5' RACE. This sample was sequenced with an Illumina HiSeq 2500. A second PCR of about 6 to 12 cycles was run with a J-beta primer mix and a sample-barcoded 5' primer. TCRdb reran the public reads through fastp at Q25 and MiXCR, keeping productive beta chains. Each entry merges the rows of one CDR3 protein and shows their most common DNA and genes. The sample profile shows 550,000 to 700,000 distinct CDR3 sequences; 25% to 30% of them were found once. The top ten clonotypes cover under 20% of the sample. Input material: blood. These TCRs come from a woman in her 70s in good health.

The chain uses TRBV6-6 and TRBJ2-5, with D hard to call. The DNA matches TRBJ2-1 better at its end, which makes the J call doubtful. CDR1 and CDR2 from the germline V gene are MNHNY and SVGAGI (reference sequence). The CDR3 has 11 residues. The CDR3 region has the DNA TGTGCCAGCAGTCCCATTGATGAGCAGTTCTTC. Residues: CASSPIDEQFF.

In this sample, this clonotype turned up many times. The chain links TRBV6-2 or TRBV6-3 to TRBJ2-7; D gene unclear. The CDR3 spans 15 residues. Trimming stripped 5 bases from V and 3 bases from J, with 17 bases between. Germline assignment: CDR1 MNHEY and CDR2 SVGEGT. The CDR3 DNA is TGTGCCAGCAGTACAACGCCAGCGATGGGCTACGAGCAGTACTTC. Translated, it gives CASSTTPAMGYEQYF.

J is TRBJ2-3 and V is TRBV5-6, with 13 bases identical to TRBD2. CDR1 is SGHDT, CDR2 YYEEEE, per germline. The length of the CDR3 is 17 residues. V was pared by 4 bases and J by 2 bases, with 7 bases of the junction left unmatched. The CDR3 nucleotides read TGTGCCAGCAGCGCCGGGACTAGCGGGGCTCCCACAGATACGCAGTATTTT. Protein: CASSAGTSGAPTDTQYF.

V and J are TRBV19 and TRBJ2-1; no clear D. This CDR3 comprises 11 residues. The V gene lost 7 bases and the J gene lost 4 bases, with 5 bases spanning the gap. The germline V gene encodes CDR1 LNHDA and CDR2 SQIVND (reference sequence). The CDR3 protein is CASKVYNEQFF. CDR3 bases: TGTGCCAGTAAGGTGTACAATGAGCAGTTCTTC.

The chain couples TRBV27 to TRBJ1-1; D is possibly TRBD1 (6 bases). V lost 6 bases and J lost 6, with 17 bases in between. Germline V lookup: CDR1 MNHEY, CDR2 SMNVEV (reference sequence). The CDR3 extends over 14 amino acids. CDR3 coding DNA: TGTGCCAGCAGGGCTCAAACGGGGGCATCTGAAGCTTTCTTT. Translating gives CASRAQTGASEAFF.

This chain connects TRBV4-3 to TRBJ2-7; possible D gene TRBD1, 5 bases. CDR1 LGHNA and CDR2 YSLEER come from the germline V gene. The CDR3 length is 14 residues. Trimming took off 1 base at V and 3 bases at J, with 10 bases between the two ends. The CDR3 DNA reads TGCGCCAGCAGCCAAGGGCCCAGGGACTACGAGCAGTACTTC. The encoded protein is CASSQGPRDYEQYF.

This clonotype was counted a few times. The chain joins TRBV5-6 to TRBJ2-7, with 7 bases matching TRBD1. V trimming: 3 bases; J trimming: 3 bases; junction bases outside the gene matches: 6. This CDR3 is built from 14 residues. Germline V gene data show CDR1 as SGHDT and CDR2 as YYEEEE. The CDR3 is CASSWGTEYYEQYF. The CDR3, as DNA: TGTGCCAGCAGCTGGGGGACAGAATACTACGAGCAGTACTTC.

This sequence joins TRBV7-2 and TRBJ1-2, with a possible D match to TRBD1 (6 bases). Germline V gene data show CDR1 as SGHTA and CDR2 as FQGNSA. The CDR3 spans 12 residues. V gave up 3 bases and J gave up 8 bases, with 10 bases separating them. The DNA for the CDR3 is TGTGCCAGCAGCTTGATTGACAGGGGCTACACCTTC. Protein sequence: CASSLIDRGYTF.

The rearrangement uses TRBV7-2 and TRBJ2-1; D may be TRBD2 (5 bases). From germline, CDR1 is SGHTA and CDR2 FQGNSA. V lost 6 bases and J lost 10, with 13 bases in between. This CDR3 spans 12 amino acids. DNA of the CDR3: TGTGCCAGCAGTTCGGACTGGAGGGAGCAGTTCTTC. Its protein is CASSSDWREQFF.

With respect to this clonotype: This could be a read error, since a much larger clone is one nucleotide away. The gene calls are TRBV6-5 and TRBJ2-7; D is perhaps TRBD1 (6 bases). Germline V gene data show CDR1 as MNHEY and CDR2 as SVGAGI. Trimming pared 6 bases from V and 9 bases from J, leaving 21 bases between. The CDR3 has 14 residues. The chain's CDR3 is CASRINKDSGVQYF. In DNA, the CDR3 is TGTGCCAGCAGAATTAACAAGGATTCAGGGGTGCAGTACTTC.

This clonotype has only a few counts. The rearrangement links TRBV20-1 to TRBJ1-2; tentative D call: TRBD1 (5 bases). In germline, CDR1 is DFQATT, CDR2 SNEGSKA (reference sequence). V was shortened by 5 bases and J by 12 bases, with 22 bases between the two germline ends. The CDR3 extends over 13 amino acids. In DNA, the CDR3 is TGCAGTGCTGCCCCCCAAGGGATGAGGGGAGACACCTTC. Amino acid sequence: CSAAPQGMRGDTF.

CDR3 sequence (DNA): TGCGCCAGCAGCTTGAACAGGGAGGACATTCAGTACTTC. Residues: CASSLNREDIQYF. The V call is TRBV5-1, the J call TRBJ2-4; D may be TRBD1 or TRBD2 (6 bases each). The CDR3 runs to 13 residues. Germline CDR1 and CDR2: SGHRS and YFSETQ. V gave up 1 base and J gave up 8 bases, with 10 bases separating them.

This clonotype has only a few counts. V is TRBV12-3 or TRBV12-4 and J is TRBJ1-3; D is unresolved. CDR3 length equals 14 residues. V was pared by 6 bases and J by 4 bases, with 13 bases between. The CDR3 region has the DNA TGTGCCAGCAGGTTGGCGGGAGGCGGAAACACCATATATTTT. Its protein is CASRLAGGGNTIYF.

This clonotype has more than one count but fewer than ten. The rearrangement joins TRBV4-3 to TRBJ2-5; D is possibly TRBD1 or TRBD2 (5 bases each). The closer fit of TRBJ2-7 to the DNA end suggests the J call may be wrong. This CDR3 is 15 amino acids long. The V gene's germline CDR1 is LGHNA and CDR2 YSLEER. CDR3 residues: CASSENSGTLYEQYF. The CDR3 DNA follows: TGCGCCAGCAGCGAGAACTCCGGGACCCTCTACGAGCAGTACTTC.

This clonotype was detected a few times. The V and J genes are TRBV2 and TRBJ2-2, with D perhaps matching TRBD2 (7 bases). Trimming took off 8 bases at V and 6 bases at J, with 13 bases between the two ends. There are 13 residues in the CDR3. Germline values: CDR1 SNHLY, CDR2 FYNNEI. The CDR3 nucleotides are TGTGCCAGCGGGGGGGCGGCGCCCGGGGAGCTGTTTTTT. Protein sequence: CASGGAAPGELFF.

This sequence joins TRBV4-3 and TRBJ1-4; 7 bases match TRBD1. The CDR3 is 15 amino acids. V dropped 3 bases and J dropped 7; count of bases not matched to a gene: 8. Germline V gives CDR1 LGHNA, CDR2 YSLEER. This CDR3 reads CASSQEGARGEKLFF. The CDR3 nucleotides are TGCGCCAGCAGCCAGGAGGGGGCGCGGGGTGAAAAACTGTTTTTT.

Written as DNA, the CDR3 is TGTGCCAGCTCACCAATGGGCCATGAAAAACTGTTTTTT. Residues: CASSPMGHEKLFF. V gene TRBV18 combines with J gene TRBJ1-4; D unresolved. CDR1 KGHSH and CDR2 LQKENI come from the germline V gene. The CDR3 loop spans 13 amino acids. Between the trimmed V and J ends, which lost 2 bases and 6 bases, there was a span of 7 bases.

This clonotype was counted a few times. The chain joins TRBV7-3 to TRBJ2-3, with D perhaps TRBD2 (5 bases). This CDR3 contains 15 residues. V was clipped by 1 base and J by 2 bases, with 10 bases between them. Germline CDR1 is SGHTA and CDR2 is FQGTGA. The CDR3 DNA reads as TGTGCCAGCAGCTTAATTCGGGGAGACACAGATACGCAGTATTTT. As protein: CASSLIRGDTDTQYF.

This clonotype was seen ten or more times. The rearrangement uses TRBV29-1 and TRBJ2-1; D not resolved. This CDR3 spans 11 amino acids. V lost 3 bases and J lost 15, with 15 bases in between. Germline V gene lookup returns CDR1 SQVTM and CDR2 ANQGSEA. This CDR3 reads CSVDILLQRFF. In DNA, the CDR3 is TGCAGCGTTGATATTCTCCTACAGCGGTTCTTC.

In this sample, this clonotype turned up once. This sequence joins TRBV12-5 and TRBJ2-3; 10 nucleotides agree with TRBD2. The CDR3 sequence is 17 residues long. V shed 2 bases, J shed 6 bases, and the junction held 11 bases outside the gene matches. The V gene's germline CDR1 is LGHNT and CDR2 FRNRAP. This CDR3 is CASGLPGTSAPQDTQYF. Here the CDR3 DNA reads TGTGCTAGTGGTTTGCCCGGGACTAGCGCGCCGCAGGATACGCAGTATTTT. Complete variable domain (other parts from reference TRBV12-5 and TRBJ2-3): DARVTQTPRHKVTEMGQEVTMRCQPILGHNTVFWYRQTMMQGLELLAYFRNRAPLDDSGMPKDRFSAEMPDATLATLKIQPSEPRDSAVYFCASGLPGTSAPQDTQYFGPGTRLTVL.

The chain couples TRBV5-1 to TRBJ2-1; 7 bases line up with TRBD1. The CDR3 contains 17 residues. Germline V gives CDR1 SGHRS, CDR2 YFSETQ. Trimming took 4 bases from V and 5 from J; bases not matched to a gene: 15. CDR3: CASSPVFSRGRNNEQFF. DNA for the CDR3: TGCGCCAGCAGCCCCGTATTTAGCAGGGGGAGAAACAATGAGCAGTTCTTC.

This chain joins TRBV5-1 and TRBJ2-5; 7 positions agree with TRBD1. The trim removed 3 bases at V and 5 bases at J, leaving 13 bases unmatched. The germline V gene has CDR1 SGHRS and CDR2 YFSETQ. This CDR3 spans 16 amino acids. The CDR3 coding sequence is TGCGCCAGCAGCTCTAATACAGGGGTGGGTGTGGAGACCCAGTACTTC. Translation gives CASSSNTGVGVETQYF.

The chain couples TRBV5-1 to TRBJ1-1, with D uncertain. The CDR3 spans 13 residues. Germline CDR1 is SGHRS and CDR2 is YFSETQ. V lost 7 bases and J 2 bases, leaving 12 bases between the germline ends. In DNA form, the CDR3 reads TGCGCCAGCTATTATGCAGACAACACTGAAGCTTTCTTT. It specifies CASYYADNTEAFF.

The CDR3 loop reads CASSFGAFQGTGELFF. CDR3 in DNA: TGTGCCAGCAGTTTTGGGGCTTTTCAGGGCACCGGGGAGCTGTTTTTT. The genes are TRBV12-3 or TRBV12-4 and TRBJ2-2, with D possibly TRBD1 on 5 matching bases. Trimming removed 3 bases from V and 4 bases from J, with 15 bases in between. The CDR3 is 16 amino acids.

This clonotype was detected many times. The chain links TRBV7-2 to TRBJ2-7; TRBD1 aligns across 8 bases. Germline V CDR1 and CDR2: SGHTA, FQGNSA. This CDR3 comprises 15 residues. The V segment lost 6 bases and the J segment 2 bases; nucleotides outside the gene matches: 9. The CDR3 reads CASSRGAGGTYEQYF. DNA of the CDR3: TGTGCCAGCAGTAGGGGCGCAGGGGGCACCTACGAGCAGTACTTC.